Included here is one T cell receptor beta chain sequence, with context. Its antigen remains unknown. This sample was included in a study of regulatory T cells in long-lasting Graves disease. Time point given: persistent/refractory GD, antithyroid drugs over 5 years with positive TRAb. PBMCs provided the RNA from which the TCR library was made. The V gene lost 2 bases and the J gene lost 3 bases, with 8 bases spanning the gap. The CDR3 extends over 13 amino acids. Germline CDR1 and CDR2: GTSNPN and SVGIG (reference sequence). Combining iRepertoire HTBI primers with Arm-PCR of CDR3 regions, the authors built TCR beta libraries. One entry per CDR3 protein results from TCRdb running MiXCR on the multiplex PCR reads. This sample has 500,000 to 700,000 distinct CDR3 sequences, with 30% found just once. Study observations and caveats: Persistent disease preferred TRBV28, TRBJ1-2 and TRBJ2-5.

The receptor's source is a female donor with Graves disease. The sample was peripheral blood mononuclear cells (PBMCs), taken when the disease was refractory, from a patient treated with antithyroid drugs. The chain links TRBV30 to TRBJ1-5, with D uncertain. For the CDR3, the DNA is TGTGCCTGGAGTTTGGCCCACAATCAGCCCCAGCATTTT. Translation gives CAWSLAHNQPQHF.